Presented here are 8 T cell receptor beta chains from one specimen sequenced in a study of cytomegalovirus exposure and HLA in healthy donors. Primers included in the PCR were 60 Vbeta and 13 Jbeta primers. Sequenced by immunoSEQ multiplex PCR; TCRdb stores in-frame clones only, minus some. The table lists around 120,000 clones, around 81% of them singletons, with around 1.9% in the top ten. Sequencing was done on a sample of PBMCs. All receptors come from a woman aged 50 to 60 in good health and CMV-seronegative.

This clone was found a few times. This sequence joins TRBV5-1 and TRBJ1-1, with D uncertain. The ends were cut back, 7 bases at V and 3 bases at J, with 13 bases in the middle. Germline CDR1 is SGHRS and CDR2 is YFSETQ. This CDR3 spans 13 amino acids. The CDR3 sequence is CASGYSQYTEAFF. CDR3 in DNA: TGCGCCAGCGGTTATTCGCAGTACACTGAAGCTTTCTTT.

This clone has just a few counts. The gene calls are TRBV7-8 and TRBJ1-1; D is unclear. The CDR3 runs to 12 residues. The germline gives CDR1 SGHVS, CDR2 FQNEAQ. V lost 8 bases and J lost 1, with 8 bases in between. In nucleotides, the CDR3 is TGTGCCAGCGCACAGCCGAACACTGAAGCTTTCTTT. Its translation: CASAQPNTEAFF. Variable domain in full (rest from reference TRBV7-8 and TRBJ1-1): GAGVSQSPRYKVAKRGQDVALRCDPISGHVSLFWYQQALGQGPEFLTYFQNEAQLDKSGLPSDRFFAERPEGSVSTLKIQRTQQEDSAVYLCASAQPNTEAFFGQGTRLTVV.

The V call is TRBV9, the J call TRBJ1-2, with TRBD1 matching over 8 bases. Germline CDR1 is SGDLS and CDR2 is YYNGEE. Unmatched junction bases numbered 5, after V lost 3 bases and J lost 7 bases. The CDR3 sequence is 13 residues long. The CDR3 sequence: CASSGQGAGGYTF. CDR3 sequence (DNA): TGTGCCAGCAGCGGGCAGGGGGCGGGTGGCTACACCTTC.

The chain recombines TRBV5-6 with TRBJ2-1; the match to TRBD2 covers 11 bases. The CDR3 is 16 amino acids. J gave up 4 bases and V 4 bases, and 7 bases lay outside the gene matches. The germline V gene encodes CDR1 SGHDT and CDR2 YYEEEE. CDR3 in DNA: TGTGCCAGCAGCCTTGAACTAGCGGGAGTTTACAATGAGCAGTTCTTC. Translating gives CASSLELAGVYNEQFF.

The V gene is TRBV28, the J gene TRBJ2-7; 8 positions match TRBD1. Germline V gives CDR1 MDHEN, CDR2 SYDVKM. The V gene end was trimmed by 5 bases and the J gene end by 4 bases; junction bases not matched to a gene: 7. The CDR3 has 14 amino acids. The CDR3 spells CASSEQQGVYEQYF. The CDR3 coding sequence is TGTGCCAGCAGTGAACAACAGGGGGTTTACGAGCAGTACTTC.

The CDR3 sequence: CASSTGVTATDTQYF. The DNA for the CDR3 is TGCGCCAGCAGCACAGGGGTTACGGCGACAGATACGCAGTATTTT. The chain links TRBV5-1 to TRBJ2-3, with 7 nucleotides matching TRBD1. The germline V gene has CDR1 SGHRS and CDR2 YFSETQ. Germline trimming cut 4 bases from V and 3 bases from J; bases unmatched to any gene: 8. This CDR3 is built from 15 residues.

A few counts support this clone. The V call is TRBV5-6, the J call TRBJ2-3; weak D call: TRBD1 (6 bases). This CDR3 has 14 residues. Per the germline V gene, CDR1 is SGHDT and CDR2 is YYEEEE. Trimming left V 4 bases short and J 4 bases short, with 13 bases between. For the CDR3, the DNA is TGTGCCAGCAGCCCGGTAGGGGGAGCAGATACGCAGTATTTT. Translated: CASSPVGGADTQYF.

The gene calls are TRBV19 and TRBJ1-5; no clear D gene. Germline lookup yields CDR1 LNHDA and CDR2 SQIVND (reference sequence). V lost 5 bases and J lost 3, with 11 bases in between. The CDR3 is made up of 14 amino acids. This chain's CDR3 is CASSSGQINQPQHF. As DNA, the CDR3 is TGTGCCAGTAGTTCTGGCCAAATCAATCAGCCCCAGCATTTT. Full variable domain (outside the CDR3, taken from reference TRBV19 and TRBJ1-5): DGGITQSPKYLFRKEGQNVTLSCEQNLNHDAMYWYRQDPGQGLRLIYYSQIVNDFQKGDIAEGYSVSREKKESFPLTVTSAQKNPTAFYLCASSSGQINQPQHFGDGTRLSIL.